Sequencing of this T cell receptor beta chain was carried out in a study of T cell therapy after organ transplantation. Across the whole study: Of some ten patients, eight responded clinically and two did not. CMV-specific T cells, median 1.92 x 10^8, were given as 2 to 6 intravenous infusions.

Here immunoSEQ multiplex PCR was the method, and the copy in TCRdb shows in-frame clones only, minus some. Of 44,000 or so clones in the sample, roughly 93% were seen once. Per the germline V gene, CDR1 is PRHDT and CDR2 is FYEKMQ (reference sequence). This CDR3 has 15 residues. Trimming removed 4 bases at V and 3 bases at J, with 15 bases between. Points on this clone: Its antigen is unidentified.

This material consisted of CD8+ T cells from blood, taken before autologous CMV-specific T cell therapy. The receptor was isolated from a human patient who had received a solid organ transplant and had CMV disease. The V and J genes are TRBV13 and TRBJ1-2; D is perhaps TRBD1 (6 bases). CDR3 coding DNA: TGTGCCAGCAGCTCCCGCGGGGCAGGGGACTATGGCTACACCTTC. As protein: CASSSRGAGDYGYTF. Drawing the rest from reference TRBV13 and TRBJ1-2, the complete variable domain is AAGVIQSPRHLIKEKRETATLKCYPIPRHDTVYWYQQGPGQDPQFLISFYEKMQSDKGSIPDRFSAQQFSDYHSELNMSSLELGDSALYFCASSSRGAGDYGYTFGSGTRLTVV.